Listed below are T cell receptor beta chains from one sample, sequenced in a study of T cell repertoires in cytomegalovirus infection. TCRdb reprocessed the reads via MiXCR and lists one record per CDR3 protein. The table records about 180,000 distinct CDR3 sequences, about 18% of them present only once. Source material: CD8+ T cells from PBMCs. All receptors come from a human donor in good health (CMV status not recorded). Some clones in this sample may be carry-over from other donors' samples. Each CDR3 is given with its conserved first and last residue. The D gene is left open where the match is weak. Only some rows state a clone size, as once, few, many or a class for expanded clones.

v_gene	abundance	j_gene	len	d_gene	CDR3nt	CDR3aa
TRBV15	many	TRBJ2-3	16	TRBD2	TGTGCCACCAGCAGAGGACTAGCGGGGCGCACAGATACGCAGTATTTT	CATSRGLAGRTDTQYF
TRBV12-3/TRBV12-4	-	TRBJ1-1	13	-	TGTGCCAGCACCACGACAGGAGGGGGTGAAGCTTTCTTT	CASTTTGGGEAFF
TRBV7-9	-	TRBJ2-7	15	TRBD1	TGTGCCAGCAGCGCTCTGGGGACAGGGGTCTACGAGCAGTACTTC	CASSALGTGVYEQYF
TRBV7-9	few	TRBJ2-4	17	TRBD1	TGTGCCAGCAGCGACTGGGACAGGGCCACAGCCAAAAACATTCAGTACTTC	CASSDWDRATAKNIQYF
TRBV9	few	TRBJ1-5	14	-	TGTGCCAGCGCTAGGGGGGATAGCAATCAGCCCCAGCATTTT	CASARGDSNQPQHF
TRBV2	-	TRBJ2-7	14	TRBD2	TGTGCCAGCGCGGGGGAGATCTCCTCCTACGAGCAGTACTTC	CASAGEISSYEQYF
TRBV7-8	few	TRBJ2-2	18	TRBD1	TGTGCCAGCAGGCTATACCGGGACAGGGAATTGAACACCGGGGAGCTGTTTTTT	CASRLYRDRELNTGELFF
TRBV28	-	TRBJ2-7	14	-	TGTGCCAGCAGTTGGGGGGATCTGGTCTACGAGCAGTACTTC	CASSWGDLVYEQYF
TRBV7-6	-	TRBJ1-6	13	-	TGTGCCAGCAGCTTAGAAGGGGATTCACCCCTCCACTTT	CASSLEGDSPLHF
TRBV7-6	few	TRBJ2-1	17	-	TGTGCCAGCAGCGTGTGGGACCAGGTCCGTACAAGCAATGAGCAGTTCTTC	CASSVWDQVRTSNEQFF
TRBV28	-	TRBJ2-7	17	-	TGTGCCAGCACTTCATCATTTACTGGGGACGTAACCTACGAGCAGTACTTC	CASTSSFTGDVTYEQYF
TRBV6-1	-	TRBJ2-7	11	-	TGTGCCAGCAAGGGCGGTTACGAGCAGTACTTC	CASKGGYEQYF
TRBV28	few	TRBJ1-6	14	-	TGTGCCAGCAGTCCCCGACGGGATAATTCACCCCTCCACTTT	CASSPRRDNSPLHF
TRBV28	-	TRBJ1-6	14	TRBD1	TGTGCCAGCAATACGGGACAGACTAATTCACCCCTCTACTTT	CASNTGQTNSPLYF
TRBV27	few	TRBJ2-3	17	-	TGTGCCAGCGGCCCAGGGCGGATACGCATAGTGACAGATACGCAGTATTTT	CASGPGRIRIVTDTQYF
TRBV5-4	-	TRBJ2-7	16	TRBD1	TGTGCCAGCAGCCCAGGGCTGACAGGGGGGGCTTACGAGCAGTACTTC	CASSPGLTGGAYEQYF
TRBV6-5	-	TRBJ2-2	11	-	TGTGCGACGGCGAACACCGGGGAGCTGTTTTTT	CATANTGELFF
TRBV6-5	-	TRBJ2-3	16	TRBD2	TGTGCCGGCAGGCAGGACCGAGCGGGACCCACAGATACGCAGTATTTT	CAGRQDRAGPTDTQYF
TRBV28	-	TRBJ1-1	15	TRBD1	TGTGCCAGCAGAGTAAGGACAGGAACGAACACTGAAGCTTTCTTT	CASRVRTGTNTEAFF
TRBV28	-	TRBJ1-3	16	-	TGTGCCAGCAGTTTATTCGGGGCCAACTCTGGAAACACCATATATTTT	CASSLFGANSGNTIYF
TRBV7-2	few	TRBJ1-1	15	-	TGTGCCAGCAGAACAGGCGGCCGGATGAACACTGAAGCTTTCTTT	CASRTGGRMNTEAFF
TRBV6-1	-	TRBJ1-5	10	-	TGTGCCAGCAGTGGACAGCCCCAGCATTTT	CASSGQPQHF
TRBV6-5	-	TRBJ1-2	14	TRBD1	TGTGCCAGCAGAAGGACAGGCCCAGGGAGAGGCTACACCTTC	CASRRTGPGRGYTF